Below, 26 T cell receptor beta chains from the same sample are listed, as sequenced in a study of T cell clonotyping in hematopoietic cell transplantation. TCRdb's table, derived via immunoSEQ multiplex PCR, lists solely in-frame clones and lacks some. The sample records a few thousand clones, 18% being singletons. Sample: peripheral blood mononuclear cells, taken 30 days after allogeneic stem cell transplant. These receptors were collected from a male patient in his fifties who had an allogeneic stem cell transplant from a related donor, so the T cells may come from the graft donor. Some clones in this sample may be carry-over from other donors' samples.

This clone was seen a handful of times. The V gene is TRBV6-5, the J gene TRBJ1-2; D gene unclear. From germline, CDR1 is MNHEY and CDR2 SVGAGI. The length of the CDR3 is 14 residues. Trimming cost V 0 bases and J 0 bases, with 5 bases left between them. The CDR3 protein is CASSYSQANYGYTF. The CDR3 coding sequence is TGTGCCAGCAGTTACTCGCAAGCTAACTATGGCTACACCTTC.

DNA for the CDR3: TGTGCCTGGAGTGACGGCGTTGGGGATGGCTACACCTTC. This codes for CAWSDGVGDGYTF. The rearrangement links TRBV30 to TRBJ1-2; D is unclear. The CDR3 has 13 amino acids. Germline lookup yields CDR1 GTSNPN and CDR2 SVGIG (reference sequence). V dropped 1 base and J dropped 6 bases, with 12 bases sitting between them.

The rearrangement joins TRBV7-2 to TRBJ2-3; either TRBD1 or TRBD2 may fit D (5 bases each). The germline V and J ends were trimmed by 3 bases and 2 bases, with 12 bases remaining between them. There are 15 residues in the CDR3. CDR1 and CDR2 (germline): SGHTA, FQGNSA. CDR3 sequence (DNA): TGTGCCAGCAGCTTCCGGGACCCAAACACAGATACGCAGTATTTT. Translated: CASSFRDPNTDTQYF.

This clone occurred a few times. This chain joins TRBV30 and TRBJ1-2; tentative D call: TRBD1 (6 bases). Germline values: CDR1 GTSNPN, CDR2 SVGIG (reference sequence). Deletions cut 4 bases from V and 3 bases from J, with 12 bases between. The CDR3 consists of 13 residues. The DNA for the CDR3 is TGTGCCTGGAAAAAGGACAGCGACTATGGCTACACCTTC. It is translated as CAWKKDSDYGYTF.

The V and J genes are TRBV6-5 and TRBJ2-5; D is ambiguous. Germline loops: CDR1 MNHEY, CDR2 SVGAGI. V dropped 2 bases and J dropped 5 bases, with 3 bases sitting between them. The CDR3 is 11 amino acids. As DNA, the CDR3 is TGTGCCAGCAGTTACATCGAGACCCAGTACTTC. Protein product: CASSYIETQYF.

This chain uses TRBV30 with TRBJ1-6; TRBD1 might be the D (5 bases). Germline V gives CDR1 GTSNPN, CDR2 SVGIG (reference sequence). V was pared by 3 bases and J by 10 bases, with 19 bases between. The CDR3 covers 15 residues. CDR3 nucleotide sequence: TGTGCCTGGAGCCCGGACATCCCCTCCGGGTCACCCCTCCACTTT. This gives the protein CAWSPDIPSGSPLHF.

The rearrangement uses TRBV30 and TRBJ2-7, with TRBD2 as a possible D gene (6 bases). V was pared by 4 bases and J by 7 bases, with 14 bases between. The CDR3 covers 12 residues. Germline CDR1 GTSNPN, CDR2 SVGIG (reference sequence). This chain's CDR3 is CAWKGRRDEQYF. The CDR3, as DNA: TGTGCCTGGAAGGGGAGGAGGGATGAGCAGTACTTC.

This clone was counted a few times. The chain employs TRBV5-6 and TRBJ1-2; 10 bases match TRBD1. The CDR3 consists of 14 residues. V dropped 4 bases and J dropped 7; count of bases not matched to a gene: 7. Per germline, CDR1 SGHDT and CDR2 YYEEEE. CDR3 residues: CASSPGTGVRGYTF. The CDR3 DNA follows: TGTGCCAGCAGCCCAGGGACAGGGGTACGTGGCTACACCTTC.

This clone has only a few counts. The rearrangement links TRBV4-1 to TRBJ2-7; D possibly corresponds to TRBD2 (6 bases). The CDR3 spans 16 residues. Trimming left V 0 bases short and J 0 bases short, with 12 bases between. CDR1 is MGHRA and CDR2 is YSYEKL in the germline V gene. The CDR3 bases are TGCGCCAGCAGCCAAGAGCCTAGCGATAGCTCCTACGAGCAGTACTTC. Translated, it gives CASSQEPSDSSYEQYF.

The CDR3 sequence is CAWSLAVRETQYF. Here the CDR3 DNA reads TGTGCCTGGAGTTTAGCGGTAAGAGAGACCCAGTACTTC. This chain connects TRBV30 to TRBJ2-5, with D tentatively TRBD2 (6 bases). The germline V and J ends were trimmed by 2 bases and 4 bases, with 11 bases remaining between them. Germline assignment: CDR1 GTSNPN and CDR2 SVGIG (reference sequence). The CDR3 spans 13 residues.

The chain joins TRBV25-1 to TRBJ1-1; 8 nucleotides align to TRBD1. The V segment lost 5 bases and the J segment 6 bases; nucleotides outside the gene matches: 2. Germline V gene lookup returns CDR1 MGHDK and CDR2 SYGVNS. CDR3 length: 12 amino acids. This CDR3 is CASSPQGAEAFF. Written as DNA, the CDR3 is TGTGCCAGCAGTCCACAGGGGGCTGAAGCTTTCTTT.

This clone turned up a few times. CDR3 nucleotide sequence: TGTGCCAGCAGTGAATTCGGGGTTGAGACCCAGTACTTC. It codes for CASSEFGVETQYF. V is TRBV25-1 and J is TRBJ2-5; D is perhaps TRBD2 (5 bases). Trimming took 1 base from V and 5 from J, leaving 8 bases between them. The CDR3 extends over 13 amino acids. The germline V gene encodes CDR1 MGHDK and CDR2 SYGVNS. Together with reference TRBV25-1 and TRBJ2-5, the CDR3 gives the full variable domain: EADIYQTPRYLVIGTGKKITLECSQTMGHDKMYWYQQDPGMELHLIHYSYGVNSTEKGDLSSESTVSRIRTEHFPLTLESARPSHTSQYLCASSEFGVETQYFGPGTRLLVL.

This clone was seen a few times. The chain joins TRBV2 to TRBJ2-1; D is ambiguous. Germline CDR1 is SNHLY and CDR2 is FYNNEI. This CDR3 has 11 amino acids. Deletions cut 7 bases from V and 10 bases from J, with 11 bases between. In nucleotides, the CDR3 is TGTGCCAGCACCGCAGAGGAGGAGCAGTTCTTC. Translating it yields CASTAEEEQFF.

The J gene is TRBJ2-7, the V gene TRBV30; possibly TRBD1 or TRBD2 for D (5 bases each). The V gene's germline CDR1 is GTSNPN and CDR2 SVGIG (reference sequence). The CDR3 extends over 12 amino acids. V lost 0 bases and J 9 bases, leaving 12 bases between the germline ends. CDR3 nucleotides: TGTGCCTGGAGTGTCCCACGGGGACGGCAGTACTTC. It yields the protein CAWSVPRGRQYF.

J is TRBJ1-1 and V is TRBV5-6; D gene unclear. CDR3 length equals 15 residues. V lost 4 bases, J lost 0 bases, and 13 bases lay in between. The germline CDR1 and CDR2 sequences are SGHDT and YYEEEE. The CDR3 loop reads CASSILRRMNTEAFF. CDR3 bases: TGTGCCAGCAGCATCCTCCGGAGGATGAACACTGAAGCTTTCTTT.

This clone has more than one count but fewer than ten. The CDR3 ends on some other residue instead of the conserved phenylalanine or tryptophan, so this is likely a read error. The DNA is left out, because the CDR3 cannot be placed on it with certainty; the CDR3 is given as TCRdb lists it. CDR3 loop: CAWSLGGTSPLLG. The rearrangement uses TRBV30 and TRBJ1-2. A total of 13 residues make up the CDR3, ends included. The germline gives CDR1 GTSNPN, CDR2 SVGIG (reference sequence).

The chain carries TRBV5-1 and TRBJ1-6, with TRBD1 matching 9 bases. V gave up 4 bases and J gave up 10 bases; unmatched junction bases: 12. Germline V gene lookup returns CDR1 SGHRS and CDR2 YFSETQ. The CDR3 is 16 amino acids. DNA for the CDR3: TGCGCCAGCAGCCTACTTCCGGGACAGGGAGACTCACCCCTCCACTTT. Amino acids: CASSLLPGQGDSPLHF.

The chain recombines TRBV6-5 with TRBJ1-2; 8 positions match TRBD1. Germline V gene sequence: CDR1 MNHEY, CDR2 SVGAGI. J was trimmed by 8 bases and V by 4 bases; bases with no gene match: 9. The CDR3 runs 14 residues. CDR3 region: CASSSPTGVVGYTF. DNA for the CDR3: TGTGCCAGCAGTTCCCCGACAGGGGTGGTCGGCTACACCTTC.

With respect to this clone: Sequence at one end of the junction differs from germline and may be a read error. The gene calls are TRBV6-5 and TRBJ2-5, with 8 nucleotides matching TRBD1. Germline V gene lookup returns CDR1 MNHEY and CDR2 SVGAGI. This CDR3 region has 12 residues. CDR3 nucleotide sequence: TGCGCCGGGACAGGCGGTCAAGAGACCCAGTACTTC. This gives the protein CAGTGGQETQYF.

This sequence joins TRBV4-1 and TRBJ2-2; D not resolved. Trimming took off 0 bases at V and 1 base at J, with 9 bases between the two ends. This CDR3 is built from 16 residues. From germline, CDR1 is MGHRA and CDR2 YSYEKL. The CDR3, as DNA: TGCGCCAGCAGCCAAGATTGGGCAGGGAACACCGGGGAGCTGTTTTTT. This codes for CASSQDWAGNTGELFF.

This sequence joins TRBV6-6 and TRBJ1-2; 9 bases fit TRBD1. The germline V gene encodes CDR1 MNHNY and CDR2 SVGAGI (reference sequence). The CDR3 length is 13 residues. The J segment lost 8 bases and the V segment lost 4 bases, leaving 5 bases of the junction unmatched. Here the CDR3 reads CASSLQGARGYTF. The CDR3 DNA is TGTGCCAGCAGTTTACAGGGGGCTCGCGGCTACACCTTC.

In its sample, this clone was seen a few times. The V call is TRBV7-9, the J call TRBJ2-7; 8 nucleotides line up with TRBD1. V lost 5 bases and J lost 3; bases outside the gene matches: 12. Germline V CDR1 and CDR2: SEHNR, FQNEAQ (reference sequence). The CDR3 runs 16 residues. The CDR3, as DNA: TGTGCCAGCAGCCATCCCCGGGACAGGAGACTCTACGAGCAGTACTTC. Translation: CASSHPRDRRLYEQYF.

This clone came up a few times. V is TRBV25-1 and J is TRBJ1-3; D gene unclear. Germline-derived CDR1 and CDR2 are MGHDK and SYGVNS. Trimming took 4 bases from V and 6 from J, leaving 7 bases between them. The CDR3 length is 12 residues. For the CDR3, the DNA is TGTGCCAGCAGTGGGGCGGCAAACACCATATATTTT. Translated, it gives CASSGAANTIYF.

There are a few counts of this clone. This chain uses TRBV9 with TRBJ2-5; 9 nucleotides agree with TRBD1. The CDR3 is 15 residues long. CDR1 and CDR2 from the germline V gene are SGDLS and YYNGEE. Germline trimming cut 4 bases from V and 5 bases from J; bases unmatched to any gene: 9. The CDR3 DNA reads as TGTGCCAGCAGCTTACCGGGACAGGGAGGGGAGACCCAGTACTTC. Translation: CASSLPGQGGETQYF.

The genes are TRBV30 and TRBJ2-3; D possibly matches TRBD1 or TRBD2 (5 bases each). The V gene lost 4 bases and the J gene lost 3 bases, with 11 bases spanning the gap. The germline CDR1 and CDR2 sequences are GTSNPN and SVGIG (reference sequence). The CDR3 is made up of 13 amino acids. CDR3 sequence reads: CAWTGSGTDTQYF. The CDR3 DNA sequence: TGTGCCTGGACAGGGAGTGGGACAGATACGCAGTATTTT.

In this sample, this clone turned up a few times. The rearrangement joins TRBV27 to TRBJ2-3; unclear D gene. The germline gives CDR1 MNHEY, CDR2 SMNVEV (reference sequence). Deletions cut 3 bases from V and 2 bases from J, with 6 bases between. The CDR3 runs 13 residues. The CDR3 sequence is CASSFPNTDTQYF. CDR3 coding DNA: TGTGCCAGCAGTTTCCCTAACACAGATACGCAGTATTTT.